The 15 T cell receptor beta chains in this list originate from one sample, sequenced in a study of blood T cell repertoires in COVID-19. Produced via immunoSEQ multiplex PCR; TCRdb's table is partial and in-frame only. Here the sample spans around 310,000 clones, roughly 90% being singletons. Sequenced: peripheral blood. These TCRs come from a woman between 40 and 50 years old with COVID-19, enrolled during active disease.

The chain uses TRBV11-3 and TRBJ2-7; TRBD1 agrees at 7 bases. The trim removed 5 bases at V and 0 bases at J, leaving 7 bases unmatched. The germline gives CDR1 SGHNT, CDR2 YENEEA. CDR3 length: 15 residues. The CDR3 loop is CASSRSRDSSYEQYF. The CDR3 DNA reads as TGTGCCAGCAGCCGAAGCCGGGACAGCTCCTACGAGCAGTACTTC.

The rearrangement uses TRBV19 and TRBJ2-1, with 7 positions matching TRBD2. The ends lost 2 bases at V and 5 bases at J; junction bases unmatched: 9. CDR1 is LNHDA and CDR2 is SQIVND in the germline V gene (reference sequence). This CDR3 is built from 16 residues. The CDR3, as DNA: TGTGCCAGTAGTATAAGAGGGCAGGGAGGGAACAATGAGCAGTTCTTC. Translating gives CASSIRGQGGNNEQFF.

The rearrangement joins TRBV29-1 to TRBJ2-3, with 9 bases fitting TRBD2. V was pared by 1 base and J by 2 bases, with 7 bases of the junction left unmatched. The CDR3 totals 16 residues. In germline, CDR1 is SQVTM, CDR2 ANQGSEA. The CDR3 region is CSVEGRTSEVTDTQYF. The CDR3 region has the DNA TGCAGCGTTGAAGGTAGGACTAGCGAGGTCACAGATACGCAGTATTTT.

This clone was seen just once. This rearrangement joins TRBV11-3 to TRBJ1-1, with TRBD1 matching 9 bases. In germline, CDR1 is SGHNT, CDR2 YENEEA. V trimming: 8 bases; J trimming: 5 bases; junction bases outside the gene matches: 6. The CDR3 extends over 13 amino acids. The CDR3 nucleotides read TGTGCCAGCTCGGGGGACAGGGAGACTGAAGCTTTCTTT. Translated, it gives CASSGDRETEAFF.

CDR3 sequence reads: CASSLLSFELFF. For the CDR3, the DNA is TGTGCCAGCAGCTTATTGTCATTTGAGCTGTTTTTT. J is TRBJ2-2 and V is TRBV7-3; D unclear. Germline CDR1 SGHTA, CDR2 FQGTGA. V was clipped by 2 bases and J by 11 bases, with 9 bases between them. There are 12 residues in the CDR3.

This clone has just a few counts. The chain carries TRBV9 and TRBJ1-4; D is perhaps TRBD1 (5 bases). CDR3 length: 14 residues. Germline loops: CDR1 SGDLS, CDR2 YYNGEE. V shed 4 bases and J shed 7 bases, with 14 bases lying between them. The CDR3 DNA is TGTGCCAGCAGCCCCGGGGGAGTGGGTGAAAAACTGTTTTTT. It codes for CASSPGGVGEKLFF.

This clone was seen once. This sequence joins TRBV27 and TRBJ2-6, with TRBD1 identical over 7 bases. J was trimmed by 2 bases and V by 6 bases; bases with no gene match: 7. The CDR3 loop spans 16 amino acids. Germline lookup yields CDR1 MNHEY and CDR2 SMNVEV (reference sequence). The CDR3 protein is CASSLIDRAGANVLTF. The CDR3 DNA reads TGTGCCAGCAGCTTGATTGACAGGGCTGGGGCCAACGTCCTGACTTTC. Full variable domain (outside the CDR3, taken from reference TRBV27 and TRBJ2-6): EAQVTQNPRYLITVTGKKLTVTCSQNMNHEYMSWYRQDPGLGLRQIYYSMNVEVTDKGDVPEGYKVSRKEKRNFPLILESPSPNQTSLYFCASSLIDRAGANVLTFGAGSRLTVL.

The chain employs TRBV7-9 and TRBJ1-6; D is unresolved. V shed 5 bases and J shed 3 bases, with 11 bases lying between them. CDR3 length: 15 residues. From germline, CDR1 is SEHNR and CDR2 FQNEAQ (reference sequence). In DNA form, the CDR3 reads TGTGCCAGCAGCCCAAAGTACGGCTATAATTCACCCCTCCACTTT. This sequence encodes CASSPKYGYNSPLHF. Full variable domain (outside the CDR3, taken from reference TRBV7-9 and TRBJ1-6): DTGVSQNPRHKITKRGQNVTFRCDPISEHNRLYWYRQTLGQGPEFLTYFQNEAQLEKSRLLSDRFSAERPKGSFSTLEIQRTEQGDSAMYLCASSPKYGYNSPLHFGNGTRLTVT.

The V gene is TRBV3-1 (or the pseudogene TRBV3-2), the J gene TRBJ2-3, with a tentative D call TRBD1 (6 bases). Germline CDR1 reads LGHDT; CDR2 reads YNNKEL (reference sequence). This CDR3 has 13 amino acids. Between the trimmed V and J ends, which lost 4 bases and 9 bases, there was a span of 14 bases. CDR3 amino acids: CASSREGQRTQYF. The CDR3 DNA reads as TGTGCCAGCAGCCGGGAAGGACAGCGGACGCAGTATTTT.

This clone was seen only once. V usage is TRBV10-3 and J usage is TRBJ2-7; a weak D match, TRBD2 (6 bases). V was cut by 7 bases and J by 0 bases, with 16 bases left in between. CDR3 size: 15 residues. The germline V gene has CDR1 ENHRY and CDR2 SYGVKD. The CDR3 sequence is CAITRDGGFSYEQYF. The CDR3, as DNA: TGTGCCATCACCCGAGATGGGGGGTTCTCCTACGAGCAGTACTTC.

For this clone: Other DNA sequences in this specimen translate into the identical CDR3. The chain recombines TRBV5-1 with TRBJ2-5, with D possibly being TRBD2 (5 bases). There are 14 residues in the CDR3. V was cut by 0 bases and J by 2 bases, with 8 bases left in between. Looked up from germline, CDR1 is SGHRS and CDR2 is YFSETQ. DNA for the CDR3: TGCGCCAGCAGCTTGGGGACGGGACAAGAGACCCAGTACTTC. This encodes CASSLGTGQETQYF.

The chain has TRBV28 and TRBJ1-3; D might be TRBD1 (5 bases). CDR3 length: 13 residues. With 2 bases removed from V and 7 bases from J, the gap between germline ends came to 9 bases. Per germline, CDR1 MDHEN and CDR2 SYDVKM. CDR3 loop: CASSLQGSNTIYF. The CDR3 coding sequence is TGTGCCAGCAGTTTACAGGGTTCTAACACCATATATTTT.

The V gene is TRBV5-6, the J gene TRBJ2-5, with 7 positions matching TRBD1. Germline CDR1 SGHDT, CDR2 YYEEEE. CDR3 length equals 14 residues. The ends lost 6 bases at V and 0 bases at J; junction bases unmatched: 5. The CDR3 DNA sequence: TGTGCCAGCAAGATAGGGGGCGACCAAGAGACCCAGTACTTC. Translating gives CASKIGGDQETQYF. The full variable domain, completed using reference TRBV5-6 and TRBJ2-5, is DAGVTQSPTHLIKTRGQQVTLRCSPKSGHDTVSWYQQALGQGPQFIFQYYEEEERQRGNFPDRFSGHQFPNYSSELNVNALLLGDSALYLCASKIGGDQETQYFGPGTRLLVL.

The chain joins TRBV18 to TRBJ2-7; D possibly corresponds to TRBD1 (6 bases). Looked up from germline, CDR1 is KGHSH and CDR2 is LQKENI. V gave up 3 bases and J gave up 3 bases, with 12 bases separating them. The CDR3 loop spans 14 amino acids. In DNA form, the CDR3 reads TGTGCCAGCTCACCCTCGAGCAGGGGCTACGAGCAGTACTTC. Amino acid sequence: CASSPSSRGYEQYF. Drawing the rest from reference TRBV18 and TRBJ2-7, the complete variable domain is NAGVMQNPRHLVRRRGQEARLRCSPMKGHSHVYWYRQLPEEGLKFMVYLQKENIIDESGMPKERFSAEFPKEGPSILRIQQVVRGDSAAYFCASSPSSRGYEQYFGPGTRLTVT.

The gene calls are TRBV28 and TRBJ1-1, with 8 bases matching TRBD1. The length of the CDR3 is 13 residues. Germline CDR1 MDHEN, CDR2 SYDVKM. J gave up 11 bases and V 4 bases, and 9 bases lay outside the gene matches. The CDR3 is CASSSTFRGHAFF. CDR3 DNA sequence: TGTGCCAGCAGTTCCACCTTCAGGGGGCACGCTTTCTTT.